The 4 T cell receptor beta chains below were found in one sample sequenced in a study of HIV-infected patients and healthy controls. No cell fractionation was done, so the repertoire covers all unsorted peripheral blood T cells. Alpha and beta constant-region primers primed reverse transcription of approximately 460 ng RNA. Using multiplexing indices, alpha and beta chain libraries were generated apart by chain-specific third strand synthesis. Via MiXCR, TCRdb re-called the 5' RACE reads, giving one row per CDR3 protein. The repertoire holds some 17,000 distinct CDR3 sequences, with 9.4% as singletons. Sequenced input: blood. The receptors were gathered from an adult in good health.

The V gene is TRBV19, the J gene TRBJ1-5; D not certain. CDR3 size: 13 residues. V was clipped by 4 bases and J by 2 bases, with 6 bases between them. Germline V gene sequence: CDR1 LNHDA, CDR2 SQIVND (reference sequence). The CDR3 protein is CASSRLGNQPQHF. The CDR3 coding sequence is TGTGCCAGTAGTAGGTTGGGCAATCAGCCCCAGCATTTT.

This clonotype was found a few times. The chain recombines TRBV28 with TRBJ1-2; 8 bases are a match to TRBD1. CDR3 length: 15 amino acids. The V gene's germline CDR1 is MDHEN and CDR2 SYDVKM. With V trimmed by 5 bases and J by 7 bases, 12 bases remained unmatched. CDR3 protein: CASSIRQGLTAGYTF. The CDR3, as DNA: TGTGCCAGCAGTATCAGACAGGGGTTGACGGCTGGCTACACCTTC.

This clonotype has a count of ten or more. The CDR3 loop reads CASSQEPVGTDYGYTF. In DNA form, the CDR3 reads TGCGCCAGCAGCCAAGAACCAGTTGGGACAGACTATGGCTACACCTTC. The V gene is TRBV4-1, the J gene TRBJ1-2, with TRBD1 matching over 7 bases. Germline CDR1 MGHRA, CDR2 YSYEKL. The CDR3 has 16 residues. V lost 0 bases, J lost 3 bases, and 7 bases stayed unmatched.

The chain is built from TRBV14 and TRBJ2-7; TRBD2 is a possible D gene (6 bases). This CDR3 has 16 amino acids. Deletions cut 5 bases from V and 4 bases from J, with 21 bases between. Germline V gene sequence: CDR1 SGHDN, CDR2 FVKESK. CDR3 sequence: CASSGPGLLRGYEQYF. The CDR3 bases are TGTGCCAGCAGCGGCCCGGGACTCCTCCGTGGGTACGAGCAGTACTTC.